This entry features one T cell receptor (beta chain) sequence. Its cognate antigen is unknown. A second PCR, run for about 7 to 11 cycles, used a sample-barcoded 5' primer plus a J-beta primer mix. TCRdb re-derived calls from the 5' RACE reads in MiXCR, one entry per CDR3 protein. The sample lists about 1.1 million distinct CDR3 sequences, 30% to 40% occurring once. Caucasian individuals from Russia who were healthy and aged roughly 6 to 90 acted as donors. These data are taken from a study of blood T cells in healthy people across ages. The study's findings and limits: With age, beta diversity per million T cells declined roughly linearly, significantly by approximately 40.

The CDR3 extends over 14 amino acids. J gave up 4 bases and V 4 bases, and 6 bases lay outside the gene matches. Sample: blood. J is TRBJ2-7 and V is TRBV12-3 or TRBV12-4; 8 bases agree with TRBD1. The TCR was taken from a man between 18 and 29 years old in good health. CDR3 DNA sequence: TGTGCCAGCAGTTGCAGGGGGCGGGAATACGAGCAGTACTTC. Translated, it gives CASSCRGREYEQYF.